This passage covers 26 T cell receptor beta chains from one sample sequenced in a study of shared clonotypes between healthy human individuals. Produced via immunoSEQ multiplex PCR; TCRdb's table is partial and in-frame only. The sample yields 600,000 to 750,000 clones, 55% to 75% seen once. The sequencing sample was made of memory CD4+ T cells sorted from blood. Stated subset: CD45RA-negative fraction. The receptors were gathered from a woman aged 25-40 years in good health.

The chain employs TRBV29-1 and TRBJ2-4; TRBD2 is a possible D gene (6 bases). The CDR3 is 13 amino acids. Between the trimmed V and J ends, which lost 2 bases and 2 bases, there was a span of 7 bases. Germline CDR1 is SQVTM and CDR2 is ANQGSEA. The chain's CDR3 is CSVERGTKNIQYF. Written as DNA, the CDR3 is TGCAGCGTTGAACGGGGGACCAAAAACATTCAGTACTTC.

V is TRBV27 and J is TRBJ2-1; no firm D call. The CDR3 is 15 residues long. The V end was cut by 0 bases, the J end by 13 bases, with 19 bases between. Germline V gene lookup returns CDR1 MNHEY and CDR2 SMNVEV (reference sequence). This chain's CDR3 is CASSLSRAKDRIQFF. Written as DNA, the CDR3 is TGTGCCAGCAGTTTATCGCGCGCTAAGGATCGGATCCAGTTCTTC.

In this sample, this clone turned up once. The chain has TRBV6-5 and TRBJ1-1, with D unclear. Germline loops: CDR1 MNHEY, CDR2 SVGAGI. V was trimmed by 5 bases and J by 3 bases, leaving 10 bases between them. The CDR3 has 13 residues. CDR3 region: CASSNQRDTEAFF. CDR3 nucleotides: TGTGCCAGCAGTAACCAACGCGACACTGAAGCTTTCTTT.

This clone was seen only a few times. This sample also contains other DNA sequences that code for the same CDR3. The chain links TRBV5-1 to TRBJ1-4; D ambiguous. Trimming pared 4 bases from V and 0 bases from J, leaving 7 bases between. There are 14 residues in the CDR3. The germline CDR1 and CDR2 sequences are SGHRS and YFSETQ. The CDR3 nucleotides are TGCGCCAGCAGCCTAGATTCAACTAATGAAAAACTGTTTTTT. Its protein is CASSLDSTNEKLFF.

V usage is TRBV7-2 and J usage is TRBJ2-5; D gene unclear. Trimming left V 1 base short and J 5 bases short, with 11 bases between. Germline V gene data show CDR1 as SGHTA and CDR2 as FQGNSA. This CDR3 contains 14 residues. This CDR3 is CASSLGRSGETQYF. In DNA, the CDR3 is TGTGCCAGCAGCTTAGGACGGTCGGGTGAGACCCAGTACTTC.

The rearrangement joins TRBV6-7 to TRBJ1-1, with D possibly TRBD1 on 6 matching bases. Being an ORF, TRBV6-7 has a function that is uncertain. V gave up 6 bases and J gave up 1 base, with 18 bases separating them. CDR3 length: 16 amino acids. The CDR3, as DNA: TGTGCCAGCAGAACGCTATTGGGACAACCGAACACTGAAGCTTTCTTT. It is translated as CASRTLLGQPNTEAFF.

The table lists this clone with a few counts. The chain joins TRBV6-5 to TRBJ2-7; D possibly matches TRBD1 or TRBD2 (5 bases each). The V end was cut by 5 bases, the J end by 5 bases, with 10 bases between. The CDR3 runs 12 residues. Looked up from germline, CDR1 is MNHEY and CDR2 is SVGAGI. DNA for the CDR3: TGTGCCAGCAGTCTACGGGGCGACGAGCAGTACTTC. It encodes CASSLRGDEQYF.

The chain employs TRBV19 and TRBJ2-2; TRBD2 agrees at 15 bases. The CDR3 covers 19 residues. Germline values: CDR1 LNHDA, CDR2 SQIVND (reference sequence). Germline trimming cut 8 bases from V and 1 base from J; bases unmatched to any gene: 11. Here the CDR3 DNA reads TGTGCCAGTCGGGTCCAGGGGGGACTAGCGGGAGGGAACACCGGGGAGCTGTTTTTT. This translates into CASRVQGGLAGGNTGELFF.

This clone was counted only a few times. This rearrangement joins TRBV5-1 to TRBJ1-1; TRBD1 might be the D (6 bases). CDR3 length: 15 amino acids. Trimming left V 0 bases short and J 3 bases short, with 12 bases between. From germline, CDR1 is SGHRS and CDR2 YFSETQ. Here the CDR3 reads CASSLVGGPDTEAFF. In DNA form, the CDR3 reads TGCGCCAGCAGCTTGGTGGGGGGGCCGGACACTGAAGCTTTCTTT. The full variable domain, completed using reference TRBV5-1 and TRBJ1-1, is KAGVTQTPRYLIKTRGQQVTLSCSPISGHRSVSWYQQTPGQGLQFLFEYFSETQRNKGNFPGRFSGRQFSNSRSEMNVSTLELGDSALYLCASSLVGGPDTEAFFGQGTRLTVV.

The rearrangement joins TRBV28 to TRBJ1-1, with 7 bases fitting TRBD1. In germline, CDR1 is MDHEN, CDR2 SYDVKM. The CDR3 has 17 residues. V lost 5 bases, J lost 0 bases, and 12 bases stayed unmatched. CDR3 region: CASSRGRRGGMNTEAFF. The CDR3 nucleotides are TGTGCCAGCAGTCGCGGACGGAGAGGGGGCATGAACACTGAAGCTTTCTTT.

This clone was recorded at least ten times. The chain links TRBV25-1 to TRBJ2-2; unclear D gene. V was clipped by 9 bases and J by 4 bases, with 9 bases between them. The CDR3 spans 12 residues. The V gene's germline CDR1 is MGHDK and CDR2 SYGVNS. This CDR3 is CASTTPTGELFF. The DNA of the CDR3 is TGTGCCAGTACGACTCCCACCGGGGAGCTGTTTTTT.

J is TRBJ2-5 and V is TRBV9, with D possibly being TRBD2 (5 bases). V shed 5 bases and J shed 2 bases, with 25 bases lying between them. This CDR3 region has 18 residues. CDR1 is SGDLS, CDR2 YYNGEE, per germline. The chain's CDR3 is CASSEVGHRGSLQETQYF. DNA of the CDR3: TGTGCCAGCAGTGAGGTAGGGCATCGAGGGAGCCTACAAGAGACCCAGTACTTC.

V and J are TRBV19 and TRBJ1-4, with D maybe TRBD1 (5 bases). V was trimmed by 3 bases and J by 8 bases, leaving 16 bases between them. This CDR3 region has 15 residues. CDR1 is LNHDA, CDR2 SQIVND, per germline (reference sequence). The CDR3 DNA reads TGTGCCAGTAGTATTAACGGCAGGGACTCGGAAAAACTGTTTTTT. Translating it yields CASSINGRDSEKLFF. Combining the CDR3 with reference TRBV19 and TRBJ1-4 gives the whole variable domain DGGITQSPKYLFRKEGQNVTLSCEQNLNHDAMYWYRQDPGQGLRLIYYSQIVNDFQKGDIAEGYSVSREKKESFPLTVTSAQKNPTAFYLCASSINGRDSEKLFFGSGTQLSVL.

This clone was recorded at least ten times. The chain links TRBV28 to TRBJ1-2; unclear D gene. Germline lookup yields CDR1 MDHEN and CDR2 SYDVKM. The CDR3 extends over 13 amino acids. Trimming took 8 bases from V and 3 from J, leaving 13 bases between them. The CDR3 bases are TGTGCCAGCTTAACCCTGGCGGACTATGGCTACACCTTC. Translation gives CASLTLADYGYTF.

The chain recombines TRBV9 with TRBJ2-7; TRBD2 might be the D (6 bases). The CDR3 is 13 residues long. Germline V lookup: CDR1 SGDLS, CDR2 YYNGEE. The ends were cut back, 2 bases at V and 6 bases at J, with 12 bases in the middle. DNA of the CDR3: TGTGCCAGCAGCGTCGGGGGAGGTCGCGAGCAGTACTTC. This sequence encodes CASSVGGGREQYF. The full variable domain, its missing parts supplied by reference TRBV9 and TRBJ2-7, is DSGVTQTPKHLITATGQRVTLRCSPRSGDLSVYWYQQSLDQGLQFLIQYYNGEERAKGNILERFSAQQFPDLHSELNLSSLELGDSALYFCASSVGGGREQYFGPGTRLTVT.

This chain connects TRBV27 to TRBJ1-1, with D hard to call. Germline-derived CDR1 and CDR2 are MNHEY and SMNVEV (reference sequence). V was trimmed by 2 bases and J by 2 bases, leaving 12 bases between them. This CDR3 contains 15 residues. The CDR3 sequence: CASSLGSGTNTEAFF. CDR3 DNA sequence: TGTGCCAGCAGTTTAGGGTCGGGAACAAACACTGAAGCTTTCTTT.

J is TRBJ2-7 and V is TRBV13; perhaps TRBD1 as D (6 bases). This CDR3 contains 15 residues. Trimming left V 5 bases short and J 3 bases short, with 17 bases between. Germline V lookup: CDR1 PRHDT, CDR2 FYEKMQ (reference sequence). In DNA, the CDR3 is TGTGCCAGCAGCGTCCGCAGGGGTTTGAACTACGAGCAGTACTTC. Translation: CASSVRRGLNYEQYF.

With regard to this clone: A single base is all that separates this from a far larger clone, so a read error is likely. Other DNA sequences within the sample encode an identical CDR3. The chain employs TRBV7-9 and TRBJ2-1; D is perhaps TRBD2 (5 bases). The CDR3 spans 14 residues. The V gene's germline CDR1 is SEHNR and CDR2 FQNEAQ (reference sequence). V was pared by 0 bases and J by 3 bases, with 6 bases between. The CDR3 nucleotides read TGTGCCAGCAGCTTAGCGGGAGTCTACAATGAGCAGTTCTTC. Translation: CASSLAGVYNEQFF.

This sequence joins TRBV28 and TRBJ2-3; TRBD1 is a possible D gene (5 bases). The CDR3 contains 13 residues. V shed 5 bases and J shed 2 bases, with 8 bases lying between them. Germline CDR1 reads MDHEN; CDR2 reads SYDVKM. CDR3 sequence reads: CASSPRDTDTQYF. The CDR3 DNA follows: TGTGCCAGCAGTCCCAGGGACACAGATACGCAGTATTTT.

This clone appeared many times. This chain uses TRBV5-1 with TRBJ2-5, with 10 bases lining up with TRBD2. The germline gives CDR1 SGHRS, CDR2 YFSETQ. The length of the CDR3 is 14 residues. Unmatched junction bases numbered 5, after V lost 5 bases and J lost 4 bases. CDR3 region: CASRSSGSSETQYF. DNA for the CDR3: TGCGCCAGCAGATCTAGCGGGAGTTCAGAGACCCAGTACTTC.

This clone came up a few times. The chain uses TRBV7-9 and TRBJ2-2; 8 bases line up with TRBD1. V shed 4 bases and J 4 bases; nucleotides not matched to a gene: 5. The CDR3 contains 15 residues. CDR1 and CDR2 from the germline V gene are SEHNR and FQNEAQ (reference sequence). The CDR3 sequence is CASSSDRGATGELFF. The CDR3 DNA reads TGTGCCAGCAGCTCCGACAGGGGAGCCACCGGGGAGCTGTTTTTT.

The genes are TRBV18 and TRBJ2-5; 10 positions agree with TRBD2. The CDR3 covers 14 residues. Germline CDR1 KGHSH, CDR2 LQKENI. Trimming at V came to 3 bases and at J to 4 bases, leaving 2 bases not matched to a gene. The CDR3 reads CASSPTSGRETQYF. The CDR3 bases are TGTGCCAGCTCACCGACTAGCGGGCGAGAGACCCAGTACTTC.

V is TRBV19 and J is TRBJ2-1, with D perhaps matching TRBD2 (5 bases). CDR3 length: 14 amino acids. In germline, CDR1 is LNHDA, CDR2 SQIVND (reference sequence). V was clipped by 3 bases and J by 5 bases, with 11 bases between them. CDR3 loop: CASSISPADNEQFF. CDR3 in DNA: TGTGCCAGTAGTATCAGCCCAGCGGACAATGAGCAGTTCTTC.

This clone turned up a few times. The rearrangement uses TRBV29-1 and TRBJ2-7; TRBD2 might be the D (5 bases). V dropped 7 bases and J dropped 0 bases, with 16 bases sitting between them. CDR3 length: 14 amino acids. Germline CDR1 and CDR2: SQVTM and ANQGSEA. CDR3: CSAPSGLISYEQYF. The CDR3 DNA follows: TGCAGCGCCCCGAGCGGTCTGATCTCCTACGAGCAGTACTTC.

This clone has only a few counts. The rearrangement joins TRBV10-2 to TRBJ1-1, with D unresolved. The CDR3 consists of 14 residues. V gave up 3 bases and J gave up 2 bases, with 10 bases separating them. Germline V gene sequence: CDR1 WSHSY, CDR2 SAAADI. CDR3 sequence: CASSDEMANTEAFF. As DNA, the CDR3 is TGCGCCAGCAGTGATGAAATGGCTAACACTGAAGCTTTCTTT.

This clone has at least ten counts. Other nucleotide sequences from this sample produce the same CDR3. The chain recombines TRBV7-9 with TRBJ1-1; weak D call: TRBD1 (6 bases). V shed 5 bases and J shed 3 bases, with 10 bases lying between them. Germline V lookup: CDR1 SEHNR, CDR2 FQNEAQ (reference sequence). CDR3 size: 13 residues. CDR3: CASSPQGYTEAFF. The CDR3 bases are TGTGCCAGCAGCCCGCAGGGGTACACTGAAGCTTTCTTT.